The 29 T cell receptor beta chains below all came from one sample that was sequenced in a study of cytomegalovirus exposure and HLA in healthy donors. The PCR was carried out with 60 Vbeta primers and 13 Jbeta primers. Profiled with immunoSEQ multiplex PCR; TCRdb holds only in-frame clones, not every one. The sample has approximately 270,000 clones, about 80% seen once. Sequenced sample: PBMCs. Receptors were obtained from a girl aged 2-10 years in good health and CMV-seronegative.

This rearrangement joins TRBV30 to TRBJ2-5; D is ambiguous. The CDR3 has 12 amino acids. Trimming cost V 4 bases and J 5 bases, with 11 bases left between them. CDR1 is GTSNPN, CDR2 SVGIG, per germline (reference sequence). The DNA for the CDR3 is TGTGCCTGGACACAAGTTACCGAGACCCAGTACTTC. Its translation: CAWTQVTETQYF.

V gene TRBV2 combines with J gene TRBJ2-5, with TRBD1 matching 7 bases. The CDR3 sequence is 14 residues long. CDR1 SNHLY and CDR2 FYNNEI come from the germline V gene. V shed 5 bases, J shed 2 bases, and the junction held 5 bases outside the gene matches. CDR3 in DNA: TGTGCCAGCAGTCAAGGGACAGTACAAGAGACCCAGTACTTC. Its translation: CASSQGTVQETQYF.

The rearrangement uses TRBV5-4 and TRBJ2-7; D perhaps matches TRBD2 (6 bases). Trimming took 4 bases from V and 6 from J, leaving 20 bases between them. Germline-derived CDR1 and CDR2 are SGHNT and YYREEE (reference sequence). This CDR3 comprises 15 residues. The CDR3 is CASSERTGVWGEQYF. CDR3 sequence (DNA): TGTGCCAGCAGCGAGAGAACGGGAGTTTGGGGCGAGCAGTACTTC.

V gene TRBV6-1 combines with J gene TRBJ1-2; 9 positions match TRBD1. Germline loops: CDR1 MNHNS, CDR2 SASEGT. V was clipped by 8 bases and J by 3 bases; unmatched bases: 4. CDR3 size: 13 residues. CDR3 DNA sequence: TGTGCCAGCTTAAGGGACAGGGACTATGGCTACACCTTC. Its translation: CASLRDRDYGYTF.

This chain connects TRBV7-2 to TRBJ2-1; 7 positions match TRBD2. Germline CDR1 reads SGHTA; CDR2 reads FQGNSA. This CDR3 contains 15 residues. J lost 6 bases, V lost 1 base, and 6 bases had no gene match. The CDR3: CASSLDGTNSNEQFF. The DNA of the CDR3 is TGTGCCAGCAGCTTAGACGGGACTAACTCCAATGAGCAGTTCTTC.

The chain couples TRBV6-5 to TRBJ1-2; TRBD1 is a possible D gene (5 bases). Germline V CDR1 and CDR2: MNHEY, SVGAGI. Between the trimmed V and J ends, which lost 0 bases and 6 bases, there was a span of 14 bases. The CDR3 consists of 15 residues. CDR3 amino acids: CASSYSDPGIHGYTF. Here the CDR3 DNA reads TGTGCCAGCAGTTACTCCGACCCAGGGATCCATGGCTACACCTTC.

The CDR3 bases are TGTGCCAGCAGCCGAGGTACACATGAGCAGTTCTTC. This encodes CASSRGTHEQFF. This chain connects TRBV7-6 to TRBJ2-1; D gene ambiguous. V was cut by 5 bases and J by 8 bases, with 10 bases left in between. The CDR3 contains 12 residues. CDR1 is SGHVS, CDR2 FNYEAQ, per germline.

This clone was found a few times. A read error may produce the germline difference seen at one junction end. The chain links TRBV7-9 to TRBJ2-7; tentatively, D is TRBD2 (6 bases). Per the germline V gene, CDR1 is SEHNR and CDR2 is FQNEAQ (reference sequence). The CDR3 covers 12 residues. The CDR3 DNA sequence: TGTGCCAGCAGCTCGAACCGGGACTCCTCCTTCTTC. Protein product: CASSSNRDSSFF.

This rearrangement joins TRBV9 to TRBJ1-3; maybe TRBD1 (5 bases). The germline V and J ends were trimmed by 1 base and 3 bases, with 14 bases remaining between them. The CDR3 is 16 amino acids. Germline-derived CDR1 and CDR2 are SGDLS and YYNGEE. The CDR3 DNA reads TGTGCCAGCAGCGTACGTGTAGGGGCAGTTGGAAACACCATATATTTT. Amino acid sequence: CASSVRVGAVGNTIYF.

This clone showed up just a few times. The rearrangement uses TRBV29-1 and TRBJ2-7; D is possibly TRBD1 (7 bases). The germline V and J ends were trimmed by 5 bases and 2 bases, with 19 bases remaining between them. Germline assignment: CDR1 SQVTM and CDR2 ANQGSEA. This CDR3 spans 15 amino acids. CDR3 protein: CSVTPEGARAYEQYF. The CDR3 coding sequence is TGCAGCGTTACCCCGGAGGGGGCAAGGGCCTACGAGCAGTACTTC.

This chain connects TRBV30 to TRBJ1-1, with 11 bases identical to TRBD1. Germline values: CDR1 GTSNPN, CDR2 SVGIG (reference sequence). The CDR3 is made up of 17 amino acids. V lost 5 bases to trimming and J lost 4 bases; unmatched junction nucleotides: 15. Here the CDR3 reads CAWVTANRDRGFTEAFF. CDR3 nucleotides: TGTGCCTGGGTAACGGCAAATCGGGACAGGGGGTTCACTGAAGCTTTCTTT.

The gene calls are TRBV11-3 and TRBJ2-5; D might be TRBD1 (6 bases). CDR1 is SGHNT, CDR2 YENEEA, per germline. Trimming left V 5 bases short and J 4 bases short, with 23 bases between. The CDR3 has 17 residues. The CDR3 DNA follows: TGTGCCAGCAGCAAGCAGCCACCGGGACAAATATTAGAGACCCAGTACTTC. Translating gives CASSKQPPGQILETQYF.

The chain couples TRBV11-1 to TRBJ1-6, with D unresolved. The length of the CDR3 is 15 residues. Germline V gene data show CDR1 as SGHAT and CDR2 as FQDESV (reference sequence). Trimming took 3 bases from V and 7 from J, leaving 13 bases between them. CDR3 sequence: CASSLRGRRNSPLHF. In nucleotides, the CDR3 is TGTGCCAGCAGCTTGAGAGGGAGGAGGAATTCACCCCTCCACTTT.

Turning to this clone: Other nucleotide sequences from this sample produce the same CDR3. The CDR3 nucleotides read TGCGCCAGCAGCTTTAACACAGATACGCAGTATTTT. Translated, it gives CASSFNTDTQYF. The rearrangement uses TRBV5-1 and TRBJ2-3, with D unresolved. The CDR3 has 12 amino acids. The V gene lost 2 bases and the J gene lost 2 bases, with 3 bases spanning the gap. Germline V gene data show CDR1 as SGHRS and CDR2 as YFSETQ.

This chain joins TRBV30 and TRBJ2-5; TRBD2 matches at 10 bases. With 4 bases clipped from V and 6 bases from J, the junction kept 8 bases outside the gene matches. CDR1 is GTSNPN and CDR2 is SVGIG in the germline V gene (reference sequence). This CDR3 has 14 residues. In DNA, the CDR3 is TGTGCCTGGACGAAGCGGGGGGGCTGGAAGACCCAGTACTTC. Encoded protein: CAWTKRGGWKTQYF.

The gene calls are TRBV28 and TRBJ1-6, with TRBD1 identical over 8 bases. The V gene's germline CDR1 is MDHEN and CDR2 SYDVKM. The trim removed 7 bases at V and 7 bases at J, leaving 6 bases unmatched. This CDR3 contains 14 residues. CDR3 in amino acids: CASTNGDRNSPLHF. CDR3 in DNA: TGTGCCAGCACCAACGGGGACAGGAATTCACCCCTCCACTTT.

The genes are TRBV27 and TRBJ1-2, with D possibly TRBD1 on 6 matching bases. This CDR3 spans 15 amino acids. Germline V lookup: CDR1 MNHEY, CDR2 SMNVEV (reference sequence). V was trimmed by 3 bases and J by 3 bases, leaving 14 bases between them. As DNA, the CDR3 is TGTGCCAGCAGTTTCACAGGGAATACATACTATGGCTACACCTTC. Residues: CASSFTGNTYYGYTF.

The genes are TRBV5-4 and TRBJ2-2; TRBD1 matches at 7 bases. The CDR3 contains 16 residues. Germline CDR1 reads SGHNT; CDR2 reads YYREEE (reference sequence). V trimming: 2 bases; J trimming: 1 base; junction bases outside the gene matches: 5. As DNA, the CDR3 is TGTGCCAGCAGCTTTGGTGGGACAGTGAACACCGGGGAGCTGTTTTTT. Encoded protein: CASSFGGTVNTGELFF.

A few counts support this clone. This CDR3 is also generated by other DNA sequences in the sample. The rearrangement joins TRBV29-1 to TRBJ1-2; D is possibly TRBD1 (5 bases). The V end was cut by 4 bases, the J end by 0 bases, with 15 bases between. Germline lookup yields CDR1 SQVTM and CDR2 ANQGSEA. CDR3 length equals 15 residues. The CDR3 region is CSVADSRTSNYGYTF. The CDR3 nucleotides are TGCAGCGTTGCAGACTCCAGGACATCTAACTATGGCTACACCTTC.

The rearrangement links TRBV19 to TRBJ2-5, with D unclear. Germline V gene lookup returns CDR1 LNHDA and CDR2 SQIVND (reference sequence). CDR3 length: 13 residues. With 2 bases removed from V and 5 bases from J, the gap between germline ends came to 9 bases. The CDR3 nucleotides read TGTGCCAGTAGTATAAACAGTGGGGAGACCCAGTACTTC. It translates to CASSINSGETQYF.

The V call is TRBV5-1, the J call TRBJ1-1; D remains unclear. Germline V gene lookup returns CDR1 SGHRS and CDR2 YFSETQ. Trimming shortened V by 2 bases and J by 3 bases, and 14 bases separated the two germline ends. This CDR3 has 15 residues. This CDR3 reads CASSFRGKMHTEAFF. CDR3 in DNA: TGCGCCAGCAGCTTTCGCGGGAAGATGCACACTGAAGCTTTCTTT.

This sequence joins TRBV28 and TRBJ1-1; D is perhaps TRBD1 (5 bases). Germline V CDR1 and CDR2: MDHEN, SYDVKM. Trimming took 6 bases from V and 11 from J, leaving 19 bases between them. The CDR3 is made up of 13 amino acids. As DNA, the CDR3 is TGTGCCAGCAGCCTGCCAGGGCCTTGGGCGGCTTTCTTT. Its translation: CASSLPGPWAAFF.

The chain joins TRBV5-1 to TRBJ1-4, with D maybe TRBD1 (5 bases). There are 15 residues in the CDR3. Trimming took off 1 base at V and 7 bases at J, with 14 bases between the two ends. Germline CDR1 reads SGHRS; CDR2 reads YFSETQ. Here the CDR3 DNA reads TGCGCCAGCAGCTTGAATCACAGGACCACTGAAAAACTGTTTTTT. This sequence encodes CASSLNHRTTEKLFF.

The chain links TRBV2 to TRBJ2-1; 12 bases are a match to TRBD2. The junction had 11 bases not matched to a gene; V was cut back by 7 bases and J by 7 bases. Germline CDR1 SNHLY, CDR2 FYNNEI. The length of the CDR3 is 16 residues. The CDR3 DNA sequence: TGTGCCAGCACCCCCCTGGCTAGCGGGAGGGCTAATGAGCAGTTCTTC. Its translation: CASTPLASGRANEQFF.

CDR3 loop: CASSYSPGPVTEAFF. Written as DNA, the CDR3 is TGTGCCAGCAGTTACAGTCCGGGTCCGGTCACTGAAGCTTTCTTT. The gene calls are TRBV6-6 and TRBJ1-1, with D unclear. The CDR3 has 15 residues. Germline V gene sequence: CDR1 MNHNY, CDR2 SVGAGI (reference sequence). V shed 2 bases and J shed 4 bases, with 14 bases lying between them.

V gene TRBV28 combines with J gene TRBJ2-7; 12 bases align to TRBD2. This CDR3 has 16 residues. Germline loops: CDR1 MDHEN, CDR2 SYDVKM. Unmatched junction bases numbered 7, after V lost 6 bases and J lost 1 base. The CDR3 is CASSRGTSGLSYEQYF. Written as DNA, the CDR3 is TGTGCCAGCAGCCGGGGGACTAGCGGGCTTTCCTACGAGCAGTACTTC.

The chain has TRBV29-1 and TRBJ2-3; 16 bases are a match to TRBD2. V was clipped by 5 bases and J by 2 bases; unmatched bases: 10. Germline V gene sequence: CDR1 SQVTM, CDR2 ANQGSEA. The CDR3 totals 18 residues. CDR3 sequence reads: CSVFRSGTSGRATDTQYF. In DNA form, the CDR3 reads TGCAGCGTTTTCCGGTCCGGGACTAGCGGGAGGGCCACAGATACGCAGTATTTT.

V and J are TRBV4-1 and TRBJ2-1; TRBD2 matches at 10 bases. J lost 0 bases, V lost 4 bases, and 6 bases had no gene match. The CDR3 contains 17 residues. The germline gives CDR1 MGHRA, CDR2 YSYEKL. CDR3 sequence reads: CASSPGLAASSYNEQFF. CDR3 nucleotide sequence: TGCGCCAGCAGCCCCGGACTAGCGGCTAGCTCCTACAATGAGCAGTTCTTC.

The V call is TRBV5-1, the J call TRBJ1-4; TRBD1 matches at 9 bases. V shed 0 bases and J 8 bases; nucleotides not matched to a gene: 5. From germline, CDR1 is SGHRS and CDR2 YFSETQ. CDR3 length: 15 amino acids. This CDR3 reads CASSLGRTGVEKLFF. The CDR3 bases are TGCGCCAGCAGCTTGGGCCGGACAGGGGTAGAAAAACTGTTTTTT.